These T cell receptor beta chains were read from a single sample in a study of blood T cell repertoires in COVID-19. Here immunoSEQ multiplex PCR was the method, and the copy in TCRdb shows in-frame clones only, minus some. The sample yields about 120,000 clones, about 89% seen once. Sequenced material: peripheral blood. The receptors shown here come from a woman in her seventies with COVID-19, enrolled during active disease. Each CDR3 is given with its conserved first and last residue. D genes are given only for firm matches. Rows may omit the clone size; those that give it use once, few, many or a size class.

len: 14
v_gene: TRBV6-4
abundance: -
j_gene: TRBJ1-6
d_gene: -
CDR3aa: CASSDSYGGVPLHF
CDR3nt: TGTGCCAGCAGTGACTCGTACGGGGGAGTTCCCCTCCACTTT

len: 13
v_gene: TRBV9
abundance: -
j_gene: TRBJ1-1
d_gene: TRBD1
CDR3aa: CASSQGVETEAFF
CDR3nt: TGTGCCAGCAGCCAGGGGGTTGAAACTGAAGCTTTCTTT

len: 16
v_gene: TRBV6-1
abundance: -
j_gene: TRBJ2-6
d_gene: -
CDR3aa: CASSDVLRVGANVLTF
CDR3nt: TGTGCCAGCAGTGATGTTTTGCGGGTTGGAGCCAACGTCCTGACTTTC

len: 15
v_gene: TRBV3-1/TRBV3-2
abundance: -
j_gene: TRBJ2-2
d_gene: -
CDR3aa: CASSNGQSSTGELFF
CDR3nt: TGTGCCAGCAGCAATGGACAGTCGAGCACCGGGGAGCTGTTTTTT

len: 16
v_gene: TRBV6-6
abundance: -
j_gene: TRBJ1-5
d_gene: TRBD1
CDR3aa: CASSYPPGQGFQPQHF
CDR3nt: TGTGCCAGCAGTTACCCTCCGGGACAGGGTTTTCAGCCCCAGCATTTT

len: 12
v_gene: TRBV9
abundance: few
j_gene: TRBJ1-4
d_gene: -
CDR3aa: CASNRGGEKLFF
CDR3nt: TGTGCCAGCAACCGGGGGGGTGAAAAACTGTTTTTT

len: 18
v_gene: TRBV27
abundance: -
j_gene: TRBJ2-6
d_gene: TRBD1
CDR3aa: CASALSRDRGTGANVLTF
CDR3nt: TGTGCCAGCGCCCTCTCCCGGGACAGGGGGACCGGGGCCAACGTCCTGACTTTC

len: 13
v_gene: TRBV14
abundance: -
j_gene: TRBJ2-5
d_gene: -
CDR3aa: CASSQSGRETQYF
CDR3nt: TGTGCCAGCAGCCAATCCGGGAGAGAGACCCAGTACTTC

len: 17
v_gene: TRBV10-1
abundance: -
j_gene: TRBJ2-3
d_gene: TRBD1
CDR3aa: CASSESRTGGGTDTQYF
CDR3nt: TGCGCCAGCAGTGAGTCGAGGACAGGGGGCGGCACAGATACGCAGTATTTT

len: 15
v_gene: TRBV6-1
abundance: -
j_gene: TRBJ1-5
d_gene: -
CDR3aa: CASSESPGVNQPQHF
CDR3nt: TGTGCCAGCAGTGAATCCCCAGGGGTTAATCAGCCCCAGCATTTT

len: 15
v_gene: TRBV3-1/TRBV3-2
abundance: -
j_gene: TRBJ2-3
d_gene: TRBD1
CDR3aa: CASSSPGQSTDTQYF
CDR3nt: TGTGCCAGCAGCTCACCGGGACAGAGCACAGATACGCAGTATTTT

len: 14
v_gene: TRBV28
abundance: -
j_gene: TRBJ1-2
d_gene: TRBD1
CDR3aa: CASYKWDRRDGYTF
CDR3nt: TGTGCCAGCTACAAATGGGACAGACGCGATGGCTACACCTTC

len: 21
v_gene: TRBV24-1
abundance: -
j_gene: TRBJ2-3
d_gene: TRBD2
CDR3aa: CATSDPHGVTSGGPSTDTQYF
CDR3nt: TGTGCCACCAGTGATCCCCACGGAGTCACTAGCGGGGGGCCCTCCACAGATACGCAGTATTTT

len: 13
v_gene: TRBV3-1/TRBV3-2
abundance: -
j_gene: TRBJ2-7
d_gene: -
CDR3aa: CASSQVGTNEQYF
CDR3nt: TGTGCCAGCAGCCAAGTTGGGACAAACGAGCAGTACTTC

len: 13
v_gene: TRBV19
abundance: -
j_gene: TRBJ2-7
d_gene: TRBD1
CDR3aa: CASSTGQGVEQYF
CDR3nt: TGTGCCAGTAGTACGGGACAGGGGGTCGAGCAGTACTTC

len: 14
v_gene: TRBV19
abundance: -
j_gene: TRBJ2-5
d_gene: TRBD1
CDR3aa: CASSINRGQETQYF
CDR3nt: TGTGCCAGTAGTATCAACAGGGGGCAAGAGACCCAGTACTTC

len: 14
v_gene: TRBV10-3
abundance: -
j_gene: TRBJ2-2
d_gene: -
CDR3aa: CAISFNSDTGELFF
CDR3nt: TGTGCCATCAGCTTCAATTCAGACACCGGGGAGCTGTTTTTT

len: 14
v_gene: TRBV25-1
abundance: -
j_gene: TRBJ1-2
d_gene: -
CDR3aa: CASSEWGGDYGYTF
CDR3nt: TGTGCCAGCAGTGAATGGGGCGGGGACTATGGCTACACCTTC

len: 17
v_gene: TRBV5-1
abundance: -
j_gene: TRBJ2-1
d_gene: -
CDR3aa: CASSLGAQVLVSYEQFF
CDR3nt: TGCGCCAGCAGCTTGGGAGCCCAGGTCCTTGTATCCTATGAGCAGTTCTTC

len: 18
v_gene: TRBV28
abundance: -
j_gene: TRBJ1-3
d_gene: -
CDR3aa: CASSLGGASAGAGNTIYF
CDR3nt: TGTGCCAGCAGTTTAGGGGGGGCGTCGGCCGGGGCTGGAAACACCATATATTTT

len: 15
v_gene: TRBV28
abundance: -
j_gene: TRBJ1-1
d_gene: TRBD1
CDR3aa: CASSWPGTVNTEAFF
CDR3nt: TGTGCCAGCAGTTGGCCCGGGACAGTGAACACTGAAGCTTTCTTT

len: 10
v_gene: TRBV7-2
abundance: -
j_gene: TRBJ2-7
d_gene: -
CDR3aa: CASYLLRQYF
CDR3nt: TGTGCCAGCTATCTTCTGAGGCAGTACTTC

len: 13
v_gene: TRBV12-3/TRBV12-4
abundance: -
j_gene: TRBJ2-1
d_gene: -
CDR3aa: CASSFKSVPQQFF
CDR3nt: TGTGCCAGCAGTTTTAAGTCAGTACCCCAGCAGTTCTTC

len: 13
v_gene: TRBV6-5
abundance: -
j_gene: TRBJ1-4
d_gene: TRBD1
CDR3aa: CASRRDSNEKLFF
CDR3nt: TGTGCCAGCAGGAGGGACAGTAATGAAAAACTGTTTTTT

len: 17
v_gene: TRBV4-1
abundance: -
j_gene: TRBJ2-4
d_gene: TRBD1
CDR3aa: CASSQVQGNLAKNIQYF
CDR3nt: TGCGCCAGCAGCCAAGTACAGGGGAACCTAGCCAAAAACATTCAGTACTTC

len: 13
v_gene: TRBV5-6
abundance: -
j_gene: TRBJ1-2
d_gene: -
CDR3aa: CASSLEEVYGYTF
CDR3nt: TGTGCCAGCAGCTTGGAGGAGGTCTATGGCTACACCTTC

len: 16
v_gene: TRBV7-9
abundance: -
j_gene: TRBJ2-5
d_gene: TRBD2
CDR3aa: CASSSLLAGGRETQYF
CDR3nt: TGTGCCAGCAGCTCCCTACTAGCGGGGGGGCGCGAGACCCAGTACTTC

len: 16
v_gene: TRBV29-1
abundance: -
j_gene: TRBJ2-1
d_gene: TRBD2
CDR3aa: CSVGTSGPLTYNEQFF
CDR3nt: TGCAGCGTTGGGACTAGCGGGCCCCTAACCTACAATGAGCAGTTCTTC

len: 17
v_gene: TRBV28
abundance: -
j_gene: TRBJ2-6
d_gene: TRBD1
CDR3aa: CASRTWTGRRGANVLTF
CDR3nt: TGTGCCAGCAGGACGTGGACAGGGCGTAGGGGGGCCAACGTCCTGACTTTC

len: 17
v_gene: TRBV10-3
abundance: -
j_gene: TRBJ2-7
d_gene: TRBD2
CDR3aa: CAISETSGGFSSYEQYF
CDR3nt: TGTGCCATCAGTGAGACTAGCGGGGGGTTTAGCTCCTACGAGCAGTACTTC

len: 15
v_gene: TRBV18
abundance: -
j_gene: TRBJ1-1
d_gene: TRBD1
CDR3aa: CASSLGQGRDTEAFF
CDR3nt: TGTGCCAGCTCACTCGGACAGGGAAGGGACACTGAAGCTTTCTTT

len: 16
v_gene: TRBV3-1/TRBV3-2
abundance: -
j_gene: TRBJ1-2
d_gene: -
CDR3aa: CASSQDSPTGGYGYTF
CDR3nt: TGTGCCAGCAGCCAAGATTCACCCACGGGGGGCTATGGCTACACCTTC

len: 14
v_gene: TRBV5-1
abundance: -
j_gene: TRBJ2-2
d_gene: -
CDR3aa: CASSLAVAGGELFF
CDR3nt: TGCGCCAGCAGCTTGGCCGTGGCTGGCGGGGAGCTGTTTTTT

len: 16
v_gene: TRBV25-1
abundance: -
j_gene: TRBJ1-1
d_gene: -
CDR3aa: CASSESGTRENTEAFF
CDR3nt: TGTGCCAGCAGTGAATCGGGGACAAGGGAGAACACTGAAGCTTTCTTT

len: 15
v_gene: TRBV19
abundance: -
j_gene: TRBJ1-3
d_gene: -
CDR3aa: CASRANRLSGNTIYF
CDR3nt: TGTGCCAGTAGGGCTAACAGGTTATCTGGAAACACCATATATTTT

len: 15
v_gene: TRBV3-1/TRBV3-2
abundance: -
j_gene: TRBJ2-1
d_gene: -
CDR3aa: CASSLSRGAYNEQFF
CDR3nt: TGTGCCAGCAGCCTTAGCAGGGGCGCGTACAATGAGCAGTTCTTC

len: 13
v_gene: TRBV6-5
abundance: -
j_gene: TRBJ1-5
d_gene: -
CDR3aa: CASTRQVNQPQHF
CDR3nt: TGTGCCAGCACCAGACAGGTAAATCAGCCCCAGCATTTT

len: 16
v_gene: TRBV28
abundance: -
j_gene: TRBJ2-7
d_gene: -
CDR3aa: CASSLWGGSSSYEQYF
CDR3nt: TGTGCCAGCAGTTTATGGGGAGGATCAAGCTCCTACGAGCAGTACTTC

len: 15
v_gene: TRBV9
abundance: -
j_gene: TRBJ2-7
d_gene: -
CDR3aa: CASSVVGVPHSEQYF
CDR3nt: TGTGCCAGCAGCGTGGTCGGTGTACCCCACAGCGAGCAGTACTTC

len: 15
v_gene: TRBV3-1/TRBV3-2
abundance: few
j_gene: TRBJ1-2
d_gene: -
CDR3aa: CASSQGRQYNYGYTF
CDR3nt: TGTGCCAGCAGCCAGGGGAGGCAGTACAACTATGGCTACACCTTC

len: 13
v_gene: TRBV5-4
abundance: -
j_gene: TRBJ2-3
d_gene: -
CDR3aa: CASSLGLTDTQYF
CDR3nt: TGTGCCAGCAGCTTGGGTCTGACAGATACGCAGTATTTT

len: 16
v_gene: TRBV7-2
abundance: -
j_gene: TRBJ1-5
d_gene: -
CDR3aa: CASSSDSRHSNQPQHF
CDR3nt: TGTGCCAGCAGCTCGGACAGCAGACATAGCAATCAGCCCCAGCATTTT

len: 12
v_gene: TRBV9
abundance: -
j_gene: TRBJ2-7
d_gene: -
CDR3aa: CASSVAMDEQYF
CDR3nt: TGTGCCAGCAGCGTAGCTATGGACGAGCAGTACTTC

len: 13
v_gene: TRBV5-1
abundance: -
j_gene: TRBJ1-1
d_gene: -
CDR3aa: CASSLGGDTEAFF
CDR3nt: TGCGCCAGCAGCCTAGGAGGCGACACTGAAGCTTTCTTT

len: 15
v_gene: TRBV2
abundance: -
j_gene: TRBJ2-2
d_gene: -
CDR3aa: CASSPPPRNTGELFF
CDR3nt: TGTGCCAGCAGCCCTCCACCGAGGAACACCGGGGAGCTGTTTTTT

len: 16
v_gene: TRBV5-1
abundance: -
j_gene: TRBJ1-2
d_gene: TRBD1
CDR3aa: CASSLQRTGGDYGYTF
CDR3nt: TGCGCCAGCAGCCTGCAGAGAACAGGGGGCGACTATGGCTACACCTTC

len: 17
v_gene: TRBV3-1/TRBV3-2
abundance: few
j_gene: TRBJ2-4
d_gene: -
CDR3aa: CASSQRGYTFAKNIQYF
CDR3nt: TGTGCCAGCAGCCAAAGGGGGTATACCTTTGCCAAAAACATTCAGTACTTC

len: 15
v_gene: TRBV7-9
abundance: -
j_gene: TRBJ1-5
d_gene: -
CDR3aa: CASSPGDSSNQPQHF
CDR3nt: TGTGCCAGCAGCCCCGGCGACAGCAGCAATCAGCCCCAGCATTTT

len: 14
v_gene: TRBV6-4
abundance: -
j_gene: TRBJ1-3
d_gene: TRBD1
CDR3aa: CAGRGRHSGNTIYF
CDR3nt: TGTGCCGGCAGGGGGCGTCACTCTGGAAACACCATATATTTT

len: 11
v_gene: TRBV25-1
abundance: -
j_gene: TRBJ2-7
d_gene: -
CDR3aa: CASSETYEQYF
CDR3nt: TGTGCCAGTTCGGAGACCTACGAGCAGTACTTC

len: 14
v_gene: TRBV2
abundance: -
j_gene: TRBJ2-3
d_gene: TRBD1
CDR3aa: CASRGGTGYSPQYF
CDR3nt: TGTGCCAGCAGAGGCGGGACAGGGTATTCGCCGCAGTATTTT

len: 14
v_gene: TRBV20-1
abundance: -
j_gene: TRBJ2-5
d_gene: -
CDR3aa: CSASLTDYQETQYF
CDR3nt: TGCAGTGCTAGTTTGACGGACTATCAAGAGACCCAGTACTTC

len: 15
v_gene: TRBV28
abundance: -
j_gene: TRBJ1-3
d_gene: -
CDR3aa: CASSPGLSSGNTIYF
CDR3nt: TGTGCCAGCAGCCCAGGCCTGTCCTCTGGAAACACCATATATTTT

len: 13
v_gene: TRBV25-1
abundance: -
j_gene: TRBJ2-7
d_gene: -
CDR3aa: CASSESYGYEQYF
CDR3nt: TGTGCCAGCAGTGAATCATACGGGTACGAGCAGTACTTC

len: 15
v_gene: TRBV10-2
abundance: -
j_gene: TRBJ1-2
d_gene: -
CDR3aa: CASSESGRFNYGYTF
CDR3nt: TGCGCCAGCAGTGAGTCTGGCAGATTTAACTATGGCTACACCTTC